Following are 12 T cell receptor beta chains from one sample sequenced in a study of blood T cell repertoires in COVID-19. Sequencing was performed with immunoSEQ multiplex PCR; in TCRdb, only in-frame clones are kept and a portion is missing. The data show tens of thousands of clones, with 76% seen just once and roughly 15% held by the top ten. Input material: peripheral blood. The receptors shown here come from a man in his 70s with active or convalescent COVID-19.

The J gene is TRBJ2-3, the V gene TRBV5-1; the match to TRBD1 covers 7 bases. Trimming took 0 bases from V and 4 from J; bases not matched to a gene: 5. The CDR3 sequence is 15 residues long. Germline assignment: CDR1 SGHRS and CDR2 YFSETQ. The CDR3 here is CASSLVADRADTQYF. CDR3 coding DNA: TGCGCCAGCAGCTTGGTGGCAGACAGGGCAGATACGCAGTATTTT.

In this sample, this clone turned up once. The chain couples TRBV9 to TRBJ1-1; 8 bases fit TRBD1. The CDR3 runs 17 residues. V shed 1 base and J 1 base; nucleotides not matched to a gene: 9. Germline V gene sequence: CDR1 SGDLS, CDR2 YYNGEE. CDR3 sequence reads: CASSVQQGVWTNTEAFF. CDR3 in DNA: TGTGCCAGCAGCGTACAACAGGGGGTCTGGACGAACACTGAAGCTTTCTTT. The full variable domain, completed using reference TRBV9 and TRBJ1-1, is DSGVTQTPKHLITATGQRVTLRCSPRSGDLSVYWYQQSLDQGLQFLIQYYNGEERAKGNILERFSAQQFPDLHSELNLSSLELGDSALYFCASSVQQGVWTNTEAFFGQGTRLTVV.

V gene TRBV5-4 combines with J gene TRBJ2-2; 10 bases are shared with TRBD1. CDR3 length equals 17 residues. Germline V gene sequence: CDR1 SGHNT, CDR2 YYREEE (reference sequence). Unmatched junction bases numbered 7, after V lost 1 base and J lost 4 bases. Here the CDR3 reads CASSLSWDRGGTGELFF. CDR3 DNA: TGTGCCAGCAGCTTGTCGTGGGACAGGGGAGGCACCGGGGAGCTGTTTTTT.

The chain has TRBV2 and TRBJ1-2; 10 bases match TRBD1. The CDR3 has 13 residues. Per the germline V gene, CDR1 is SNHLY and CDR2 is FYNNEI. The trim removed 6 bases at V and 8 bases at J, leaving 6 bases unmatched. CDR3 sequence: CASRRGTGVGYTF. The CDR3, as DNA: TGTGCCAGCAGAAGAGGGACAGGGGTGGGCTACACCTTC.

About this clone: Other DNA variants within this sample encode the same CDR3. Written as DNA, the CDR3 is TGTGCCAGCAGCTCTCGGGGGGGCACAGATACGCAGTATTTT. Translating gives CASSSRGGTDTQYF. The J gene is TRBJ2-3, the V gene TRBV5-6, with 7 bases identical to TRBD2. The CDR3 runs to 14 residues. Unmatched junction bases numbered 2, after V lost 3 bases and J lost 1 base. CDR1 is SGHDT and CDR2 is YYEEEE in the germline V gene.

This sequence joins TRBV4-2 and TRBJ2-7; a possible D gene is TRBD2 (7 bases). Germline loops: CDR1 LGHNA, CDR2 YNFKEQ. This CDR3 is 18 amino acids long. V lost 0 bases and J 0 bases, leaving 18 bases between the germline ends. Written as DNA, the CDR3 is TGTGCCAGCAGCCAAGATCTAGGTCGGGGGGCAAGCTCCTACGAGCAGTACTTC. Translating gives CASSQDLGRGASSYEQYF.

CDR3 bases: TGTGCCAGCAGCTTTGGCTCAGGGATATCCCACGAGCAGTACTTC. This translates into CASSFGSGISHEQYF. This chain joins TRBV5-4 and TRBJ2-7; possibly TRBD1 for D (5 bases). From germline, CDR1 is SGHNT and CDR2 YYREEE (reference sequence). V dropped 2 bases and J dropped 5 bases, with 17 bases sitting between them. The CDR3 runs 15 residues.

The genes are TRBV5-6 and TRBJ1-2; the match to TRBD1 covers 8 bases. After removal of 6 bases from V and 0 bases from J, the junction contained 10 bases not matched to a gene. This CDR3 is built from 16 residues. Looked up from germline, CDR1 is SGHDT and CDR2 is YYEEEE. The CDR3 loop is CASTEQGARANYGYTF. DNA of the CDR3: TGTGCCAGCACAGAGCAGGGGGCGCGTGCTAACTATGGCTACACCTTC.

V and J are TRBV28 and TRBJ2-7, with TRBD2 matching 8 bases. Looked up from germline, CDR1 is MDHEN and CDR2 is SYDVKM. The CDR3 is made up of 13 amino acids. J lost 7 bases, V lost 7 bases, and 9 bases had no gene match. Written as DNA, the CDR3 is TGTGCCAGCACGGCGGGGGGCTTGAGTGAGCAGTACTTC. Amino acid sequence: CASTAGGLSEQYF.

The chain uses TRBV2 and TRBJ1-1; D not resolved. Trimming cost V 8 bases and J 5 bases, with 18 bases left between them. Germline lookup yields CDR1 SNHLY and CDR2 FYNNEI. The CDR3 covers 14 residues. This chain's CDR3 is CASSRHDRGTEAFF. The CDR3 DNA reads as TGTGCCAGCTCGAGACATGATAGAGGGACTGAAGCTTTCTTT.

This chain uses TRBV3-1 (or the pseudogene TRBV3-2) with TRBJ1-1, with TRBD1 matching over 7 bases. Germline V gene sequence: CDR1 LGHDT, CDR2 YNNKEL (reference sequence). The CDR3 runs 15 residues. After removal of 4 bases from V and 2 bases from J, the junction contained 7 bases not matched to a gene. CDR3 in amino acids: CASSLQGQPNTEAFF. As DNA, the CDR3 is TGTGCCAGCAGCCTACAGGGACAGCCTAACACTGAAGCTTTCTTT.

This rearrangement joins TRBV30 to TRBJ2-7, with 8 bases identical to TRBD1. The CDR3 has 13 residues. CDR1 GTSNPN and CDR2 SVGIG come from the germline V gene (reference sequence). Trimming cost V 5 bases and J 5 bases; bases outside gene matches: 8. The CDR3 nucleotides are TGTGCCTGGGCAACAGGGGGGATGAACGAGCAGTACTTC. It yields the protein CAWATGGMNEQYF.